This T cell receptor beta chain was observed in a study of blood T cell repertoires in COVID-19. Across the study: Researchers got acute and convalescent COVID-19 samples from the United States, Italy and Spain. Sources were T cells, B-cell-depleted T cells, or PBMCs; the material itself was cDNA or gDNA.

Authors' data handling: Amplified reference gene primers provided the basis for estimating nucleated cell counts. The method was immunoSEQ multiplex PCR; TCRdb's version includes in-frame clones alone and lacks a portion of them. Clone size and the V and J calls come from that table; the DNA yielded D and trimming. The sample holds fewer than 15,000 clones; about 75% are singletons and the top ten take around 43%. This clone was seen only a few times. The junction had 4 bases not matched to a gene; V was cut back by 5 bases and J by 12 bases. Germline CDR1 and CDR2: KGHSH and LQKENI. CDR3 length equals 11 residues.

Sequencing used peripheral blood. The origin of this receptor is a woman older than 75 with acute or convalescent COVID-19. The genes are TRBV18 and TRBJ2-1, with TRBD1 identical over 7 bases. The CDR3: CASSSRDRQFF. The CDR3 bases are TGTGCCAGCTCATCCCGGGACAGGCAGTTCTTC.